What follows are 5 T cell receptor beta chains derived from one specimen sequenced in a study of T cell responses to AZD1222 COVID-19 vaccine. The repertoire was sequenced with immunoSEQ multiplex PCR; TCRdb's copy has only in-frame clones and lacks some. Among 150,000 to 190,000 clones, about 87% were seen once, and the ten largest hold approximately 9%. The sequences come from peripheral blood, collected 28 days after the second AZD1222 dose. Receptor source: an adult who received the AZD1222 COVID-19 vaccine.

V is TRBV12-3 or TRBV12-4 and J is TRBJ1-6; D ambiguous. Trimming left V 4 bases short and J 8 bases short, with 6 bases between. The CDR3 sequence is 12 residues long. Here the CDR3 reads CASSSDHSPLHF. CDR3 DNA sequence: TGTGCCAGCAGTTCAGACCATTCACCCCTCCACTTT.

CDR3 in amino acids: CASSAATGSGNTIYF. Written as DNA, the CDR3 is TGTGCCAGCAGCGCCGCAACAGGCTCTGGAAACACCATATATTTT. The rearrangement links TRBV9 to TRBJ1-3, with a tentative D call TRBD1 (5 bases). The length of the CDR3 is 15 residues. Trimming took 3 bases from V and 0 from J, leaving 10 bases between them. CDR1 and CDR2 from the germline V gene are SGDLS and YYNGEE.

The chain combines TRBV5-4 with TRBJ2-1; 7 bases map to TRBD2. Trimming removed 7 bases from V and 2 bases from J; junction bases left unmatched: 3. This CDR3 region has 13 residues. In germline, CDR1 is SGHNT, CDR2 YYREEE (reference sequence). CDR3 protein: CASGREAYNEQFF. The CDR3 coding sequence is TGTGCCAGCGGGAGGGAGGCCTACAATGAGCAGTTCTTC.

This chain joins TRBV30 and TRBJ1-1; D is ambiguous. The CDR3 loop spans 11 amino acids. With 3 bases removed from V and 3 bases from J, the gap between germline ends came to 5 bases. CDR1 and CDR2 (germline): GTSNPN, SVGIG (reference sequence). CDR3: CAWRRDTEAFF. The DNA of the CDR3 is TGTGCCTGGAGACGGGACACTGAAGCTTTCTTT.

This clone came up once. This sequence joins TRBV28 and TRBJ1-6, with a possible D match to TRBD1 (6 bases). The V end lost 6 bases, the J end lost 10 bases, and 16 bases lay between the germline ends. The CDR3 loop spans 14 amino acids. Germline CDR1 reads MDHEN; CDR2 reads SYDVKM. The CDR3 is CASSPTRDTSPLHF. CDR3 nucleotide sequence: TGTGCCAGCAGCCCGACGCGGGACACGTCACCCCTCCACTTT.